The clone carrying this T cell receptor (beta chain) was picked up a small number of times. The data were obtained in a study of blood T cells in healthy people across ages. The use of a sample-barcoded 5' primer and a J-beta primer mix characterized a second PCR of roughly 6 to 11 cycles. TCRdb reprocessed the 5' RACE reads with MiXCR, giving one entry per CDR3 protein. The sample lists roughly 700,000 distinct CDR3 sequences, around a quarter seen once, with more than 7.5% in the top ten. This CDR3 contains 15 residues. After removal of 5 bases from V and 6 bases from J, the junction contained 6 bases not matched to a gene. The germline V gene has CDR1 LGHDT and CDR2 YNNKEL (reference sequence). Approximately 9 milliliters was the volume of peripheral blood drawn from each donor. These data were also reused for a study on T cells of mothers and their children.

V is TRBV3-1 and J is TRBJ2-6; 8 nucleotides align to TRBD1. The TCR was taken from a boy younger than 18 in good health. Sequencing was performed on blood. The CDR3 DNA reads TGTGCCAGCAGCTCCCGACAGGGGTTGGCCAACGTCCTGACTTTC. Protein product: CASSSRQGLANVLTF.